Listed below are T cell receptor beta chains from one sample, sequenced in a study of blood T cell repertoires in COVID-19. Assay: immunoSEQ multiplex PCR; the TCRdb copy retains only in-frame clones and omits some. Among over 300,000 clones, 86% were seen once, and the ten largest hold around 1.6%. The sample was peripheral blood. All receptors come from a woman aged 45 to 65 with acute or convalescent COVID-19. Both conserved end residues are part of each CDR3. D genes are given only for firm matches. Rows may omit the clone size; those that give it use once, few, many or a size class.

TRBD2,TRBJ2-2,-,TRBV3-1/TRBV3-2,CASSQTSGTNTGELFF,TGTGCCAGCAGCCAGACTAGCGGGACGAACACCGGGGAGCTGTTTTTT
-,TRBJ2-7,-,TRBV3-1/TRBV3-2,CASSQEGWGVWEQYF,TGTGCCAGCAGCCAAGAGGGTTGGGGGGTGTGGGAGCAGTACTTC
-,TRBJ1-4,-,TRBV18,CASSPFSGKNEKLFF,TGTGCCAGCTCACCATTTTCAGGAAAGAATGAAAAACTGTTTTTT
-,TRBJ1-2,few,TRBV2,CASSGTVGYGYTF,TGTGCCAGCAGTGGGACAGTAGGCTATGGCTACACCTTC
TRBD1,TRBJ1-2,-,TRBV5-1,CASKPTGQGFYQGYTF,TGCGCCAGCAAACCTACGGGACAGGGTTTTTATCAGGGCTACACCTTC
-,TRBJ1-5,-,TRBV12-3/TRBV12-4,CASSQGMGQPQHF,TGTGCCAGCAGTCAGGGAATGGGTCAGCCCCAGCATTTT
-,TRBJ1-2,-,TRBV5-1,CASSLQQGVSYGYTF,TGCGCCAGCAGCTTGCAACAGGGAGTATCCTATGGCTACACCTTC
TRBD1,TRBJ2-7,-,TRBV27,CASSSGQGAYEQYF,TGTGCCAGCAGTTCGGGACAGGGGGCTTACGAGCAGTACTTC
-,TRBJ2-5,-,TRBV6-6,CASSYPVEGWEETQYF,TGTGCCAGCAGTTACCCGGTGGAGGGGTGGGAAGAGACCCAGTACTTC
-,TRBJ2-3,-,TRBV24-1,CATSEPLPGKSTDTQYF,TGTGCCACCAGTGAGCCACTCCCCGGGAAGAGCACAGATACGCAGTATTTT
-,TRBJ2-1,-,TRBV27,CASAVTSSYNEQFF,TGTGCCAGTGCCGTCACGAGCTCCTACAATGAGCAGTTCTTC
TRBD2,TRBJ2-7,-,TRBV7-2,CASGPRWASGNYEQYF,TGTGCCAGCGGACCCCGTTGGGCTAGCGGGAACTACGAGCAGTACTTC
TRBD1,TRBJ2-7,-,TRBV28,CASSSGDRTYEQYF,TGTGCCAGCAGTTCGGGGGACAGGACCTACGAGCAGTACTTC
TRBD1,TRBJ1-2,-,TRBV28,CASSEIGTARTHYGYTF,TGTGCCAGCAGTGAAATTGGGACAGCCCGAACCCACTATGGCTACACCTTC
-,TRBJ1-3,-,TRBV28,CATRYPPSTIYF,TGTGCCACCCGGTACCCACCATCCACCATATATTTT
TRBD2,TRBJ2-7,-,TRBV6-2/TRBV6-3,CASSYMVSGRSGYEQYF,TGTGCCAGCAGTTACATGGTTAGCGGGAGGTCGGGCTACGAGCAGTACTTC
-,TRBJ2-3,once,TRBV7-3,CASSLSFLTSTDTQYF,TGTGCCAGCAGCTTATCGTTTTTAACTAGCACAGATACGCAGTATTTT
TRBD2,TRBJ2-5,-,TRBV7-2,CASSLTSGGETQYF,TGTGCCAGCAGCTTGACTAGCGGGGGGGAGACCCAGTACTTC
-,TRBJ2-7,-,TRBV7-8,CASSLVGREDSYEQYF,TGTGCCAGCAGCTTAGTGGGCAGGGAGGACTCCTACGAGCAGTACTTC
-,TRBJ2-1,-,TRBV24-1,CATSDHRATYNEQFF,TGTGCCACCAGTGATCACAGGGCAACCTACAATGAGCAGTTCTTC
TRBD2,TRBJ2-1,-,TRBV6-2/TRBV6-3,CASSGLAGVWDEQFF,TGTGCCAGCAGTGGACTAGCGGGAGTGTGGGATGAGCAGTTCTTC
TRBD2,TRBJ2-4,-,TRBV7-2,CASSSQSGGLAENIQYF,TGTGCCAGCAGCTCCCAGAGCGGGGGACTGGCAGAAAACATTCAGTACTTC
TRBD2,TRBJ2-3,-,TRBV7-9,CASSVTSGRALDTQYF,TGTGCCAGCAGCGTCACGAGCGGGAGGGCCCTAGATACGCAGTATTTT
-,TRBJ2-1,-,TRBV9,CASRRAGFDEQFF,TGTGCCAGCAGACGAGCGGGTTTCGATGAGCAGTTCTTC
-,TRBJ2-2,-,TRBV27,CASSSYSLPGELFF,TGTGCCAGCAGTTCCTATAGCCTTCCCGGGGAGCTGTTTTTT
TRBD1,TRBJ2-7,-,TRBV28,CASGSGTGAFEQYF,TGTGCCAGCGGGTCCGGGACAGGGGCTTTCGAGCAGTACTTC
-,TRBJ2-4,-,TRBV27,CASSRAQGAAKNIQYF,TGTGCCAGCAGTAGAGCTCAAGGGGCTGCCAAAAACATTCAGTACTTC
TRBD1,TRBJ2-7,-,TRBV3-1/TRBV3-2,CASSFRGDRVQYF,TGTGCCAGCAGCTTCAGGGGGGACAGGGTGCAGTACTTC
TRBD1,TRBJ2-5,-,TRBV19,CASSKTGGTQYF,TGTGCCAGTAGCAAGACAGGGGGCACCCAGTACTTC
-,TRBJ1-5,-,TRBV7-9,CASSPGLPRGNQPQHF,TGTGCCAGCAGCCCAGGGCTCCCCCGTGGCAATCAGCCCCAGCATTTT
TRBD2,TRBJ2-3,-,TRBV2,CASSEGLAADTQYF,TGTGCCAGCAGTGAAGGACTAGCAGCAGATACGCAGTATTTT
-,TRBJ2-2,-,TRBV5-1,CATTAGQGSGELFF,TGCGCCACCACCGCGGGCCAGGGGTCCGGGGAGCTGTTTTTT
-,TRBJ1-1,few,TRBV9,CASSVDRAGNTEAFF,TGTGCCAGCAGCGTAGATCGCGCTGGGAACACTGAAGCTTTCTTT